The 15 T cell receptor beta chains below all came from one sample that was sequenced in a study of cytomegalovirus exposure and HLA in healthy donors. A multiplex PCR was run with 60 Vbeta primers and 13 Jbeta primers. Sequencing used immunoSEQ multiplex PCR; TCRdb keeps in-frame clones, though not all of them. Seen here are around 230,000 clones, roughly 78% observed once, and the top ten hold under 0.6%. The material sequenced was PBMCs. These receptors came from a boy between 10 and 17 years old in good health and CMV-seronegative.

The chain recombines TRBV9 with TRBJ2-3; 11 bases match TRBD2. Germline CDR1 and CDR2: SGDLS and YYNGEE. V gave up 2 bases and J gave up 4 bases; unmatched junction bases: 6. The CDR3 has 16 amino acids. CDR3 protein: CASSVGSGGAADTQYF. The CDR3 nucleotides read TGTGCCAGCAGCGTGGGTAGCGGGGGGGCCGCAGATACGCAGTATTTT.

This clone was counted between two and nine times. The rearrangement joins TRBV25-1 to TRBJ2-2; possibly TRBD1 for D (5 bases). Germline V gene lookup returns CDR1 MGHDK and CDR2 SYGVNS. V lost 4 bases, J lost 8 bases, and 11 bases lay in between. The CDR3 spans 13 residues. Written as DNA, the CDR3 is TGTGCCAGCAGTGTGCCAGGGTTTGGGGAGCTGTTTTTT. Its translation: CASSVPGFGELFF.

The CDR3: CASSTGQGDYQPQHF. The CDR3 DNA follows: TGCGCCAGCAGCACAGGACAGGGAGACTATCAGCCCCAGCATTTT. This chain joins TRBV5-1 and TRBJ1-5; 8 bases align to TRBD1. There are 15 residues in the CDR3. Germline loops: CDR1 SGHRS, CDR2 YFSETQ. Trimming took 4 bases from V and 5 from J; bases not matched to a gene: 8.

The chain employs TRBV7-2 and TRBJ1-3; D is unresolved. The CDR3 spans 15 residues. V was cut by 5 bases and J by 0 bases, with 11 bases left in between. The germline V gene encodes CDR1 SGHTA and CDR2 FQGNSA. The chain's CDR3 is CASSKQAASGNTIYF. The CDR3 DNA sequence: TGTGCCAGCAGCAAGCAGGCAGCCTCTGGAAACACCATATATTTT.

The chain combines TRBV5-1 with TRBJ1-6; tentative D call: TRBD1 (5 bases). V dropped 5 bases and J dropped 0 bases, with 12 bases sitting between them. The CDR3 spans 16 residues. Germline lookup yields CDR1 SGHRS and CDR2 YFSETQ. The chain's CDR3 is CASRWVTVSYNSPLHF. The DNA of the CDR3 is TGCGCCAGCAGATGGGTGACAGTCTCCTATAATTCACCCCTCCACTTT.

This clone was seen a few times. V gene TRBV19 combines with J gene TRBJ2-7; 8 bases line up with TRBD1. The junction had 4 bases not matched to a gene; V was cut back by 3 bases and J by 6 bases. Germline assignment: CDR1 LNHDA and CDR2 SQIVND (reference sequence). There are 13 residues in the CDR3. The CDR3 sequence: CASSIGRGPEQYF. Here the CDR3 DNA reads TGTGCCAGTAGTATTGGCAGGGGGCCCGAGCAGTACTTC.

The V gene is TRBV20-1, the J gene TRBJ2-1; no firm D call. The CDR3 consists of 10 residues. V was clipped by 3 bases and J by 5 bases, with 2 bases between them. Germline lookup yields CDR1 DFQATT and CDR2 SNEGSKA (reference sequence). CDR3 bases: TGCAGTGCTAGTAACAATGAGCAGTTCTTC. Its translation: CSASNNEQFF.

V usage is TRBV19 and J usage is TRBJ1-5; 10 nucleotides align to TRBD1. Germline loops: CDR1 LNHDA, CDR2 SQIVND (reference sequence). V dropped 2 bases and J dropped 6; count of bases not matched to a gene: 4. This CDR3 has 15 residues. The CDR3 here is CASSILTGGVQPQHF. CDR3 bases: TGTGCCAGTAGTATACTGACAGGGGGCGTTCAGCCCCAGCATTTT.

The rearrangement links TRBV2 to TRBJ1-2, with D possibly being TRBD1 (6 bases). Germline CDR1 SNHLY, CDR2 FYNNEI. V was clipped by 0 bases and J by 4 bases, with 15 bases between them. CDR3 length: 16 amino acids. The CDR3, as DNA: TGTGCCAGCAGTGAAGCAGACAGGTCTCAACCCTATGGCTACACCTTC. This encodes CASSEADRSQPYGYTF.

As concerns this clone: In the same sample, other DNA sequences code for this CDR3. The chain recombines TRBV11-3 with TRBJ2-1; D is undetermined. The V end lost 1 base, the J end lost 5 bases, and 6 bases lay between the germline ends. This CDR3 comprises 13 residues. Germline V gene lookup returns CDR1 SGHNT and CDR2 YENEEA. CDR3 bases: TGTGCCAGCAGCTTAGGTCCTAACAATGAGCAGTTCTTC. It specifies CASSLGPNNEQFF.

This clone was picked up a small number of times. The chain employs TRBV2 and TRBJ1-6; TRBD1 agrees at 8 bases. The CDR3 has 16 amino acids. Trimming cost V 5 bases and J 8 bases; bases outside gene matches: 11. Germline V gives CDR1 SNHLY, CDR2 FYNNEI. CDR3 DNA: TGTGCCAGCAGTTCGGGGAGGACAGGGCTCTATTCACCCCTCCACTTT. Its translation: CASSSGRTGLYSPLHF.

J is TRBJ1-5 and V is TRBV2, with D possibly matching TRBD1 (5 bases). Trimming pared 2 bases from V and 6 bases from J, leaving 17 bases between. Germline CDR1 SNHLY, CDR2 FYNNEI. The CDR3 sequence is 16 residues long. This CDR3 reads CASSEIGAPKGQPQHF. The CDR3 DNA reads as TGTGCCAGCAGTGAAATAGGGGCGCCAAAGGGTCAGCCCCAGCATTTT.

This clone occurred once. V usage is TRBV5-1 and J usage is TRBJ2-7, with 10 nucleotides matching TRBD1. Germline V gene sequence: CDR1 SGHRS, CDR2 YFSETQ. Trimming removed 3 bases from V and 7 bases from J; junction bases left unmatched: 7. This CDR3 is 14 amino acids long. DNA for the CDR3: TGCGCCAGCAGCTACCGACAGGGGGCTTGGGAGCAGTACTTC. It translates to CASSYRQGAWEQYF.

This clone was observed a single time. The chain joins TRBV10-1 to TRBJ2-5; 9 bases align to TRBD2. The germline V gene encodes CDR1 WNHNN and CDR2 SYGVQD (reference sequence). J gave up 5 bases and V 3 bases, and 10 bases lay outside the gene matches. The CDR3 has 16 residues. CDR3 nucleotides: TGCGCCAGCAGTGATCGGATAGCGGGAGTCTCGGAGACCCAGTACTTC. It codes for CASSDRIAGVSETQYF.

On this clone: The junction shows a germline mismatch at one end, possibly a read error. The chain has TRBV6-1 and TRBJ2-1; 13 positions agree with TRBD2. Germline V lookup: CDR1 MNHNS, CDR2 SASEGT. The CDR3 runs to 16 residues. The CDR3 DNA sequence: TGTACCAGCAGTGGACGACTAGCGGGGGGAGTAAATGAGCAGTTCTTC. Translating gives CTSSGRLAGGVNEQFF.